What follows are 15 T cell receptor beta chains derived from one specimen sequenced in a study of CD8+ T cells in alopecia areata. The treatment denotes: oral pan-JAK inhibitor, 5-10 mg twice daily. In each case, RNA was isolated and then reverse transcribed into cDNA as the sequencing template. Sequencing was performed with immunoSEQ multiplex PCR; in TCRdb, only in-frame clones are kept and a portion is missing. Altogether about 180,000 clones are present, around 49% being singletons, with the ten largest covering around a tenth. The sequencing used CD8+ T cells sorted from blood, collected at approximately week 51, from a patient treated with tofacitinib. The receptors derive from a human donor with alopecia areata.

The chain employs TRBV5-1 and TRBJ2-1, with a possible D match to TRBD1 (6 bases). There are 15 residues in the CDR3. The V end was cut by 2 bases, the J end by 1 base, with 10 bases between. Germline CDR1 SGHRS, CDR2 YFSETQ. Here the CDR3 DNA reads TGCGCCAGCAGCTTTTTACAGGGATCCTACAATGAGCAGTTCTTC. This codes for CASSFLQGSYNEQFF.

The gene calls are TRBV7-3 and TRBJ2-2; D gene unclear. Trimming shortened V by 5 bases and J by 0 bases, and 7 bases separated the two germline ends. CDR1 and CDR2 from the germline V gene are SGHTA and FQGTGA. The CDR3 is 14 residues long. CDR3 nucleotides: TGTGCCAGCAGCCGCGACACGAACACCGGGGAGCTGTTTTTT. Translation: CASSRDTNTGELFF.

This clone was seen a few times. V is TRBV29-1 and J is TRBJ2-5; 8 bases match TRBD2. The CDR3 has 13 residues. The trim removed 7 bases at V and 5 bases at J, leaving 9 bases unmatched. The germline V gene has CDR1 SQVTM and CDR2 ANQGSEA. As DNA, the CDR3 is TGCAGCGGTACAACTAGCGGTACGGAGACCCAGTACTTC. Amino acid sequence: CSGTTSGTETQYF.

The CDR3 DNA reads as TGCGCCAGCAGCGTAGACAGGGAGTATTCACCCCTCCACTTT. It yields the protein CASSVDREYSPLHF. The V call is TRBV5-1, the J call TRBJ1-6; 7 bases are shared with TRBD1. With V trimmed by 4 bases and J by 8 bases, 6 bases remained unmatched. CDR3 length equals 14 residues. Germline CDR1 is SGHRS and CDR2 is YFSETQ.

This chain uses TRBV13 with TRBJ2-7, with D maybe TRBD1 (5 bases). CDR3 size: 13 residues. V lost 3 bases to trimming and J lost 5 bases, with 11 bases between them. Germline CDR1 is PRHDT and CDR2 is FYEKMQ (reference sequence). The CDR3 DNA sequence: TGTGCCAGCAGCTTGGGCAGGGCCCACGAGCAGTACTTC. It codes for CASSLGRAHEQYF.

This sequence joins TRBV10-3 and TRBJ1-2; D remains ambiguous. CDR1 and CDR2 from the germline V gene are ENHRY and SYGVKD. V was trimmed by 10 bases and J by 4 bases, leaving 10 bases between them. CDR3 size: 11 residues. The CDR3 sequence is CATQFTYGYTF. The CDR3, as DNA: TGTGCCACCCAATTCACCTATGGCTACACCTTC.

This rearrangement joins TRBV2 to TRBJ2-1; TRBD2 might be the D (5 bases). Looked up from germline, CDR1 is SNHLY and CDR2 is FYNNEI. This CDR3 is built from 11 residues. V was clipped by 4 bases and J by 9 bases, with 7 bases between them. In DNA, the CDR3 is TGTGCCAGCAGTGGCGAGGGTGAGCAGTTCTTC. Its protein product is CASSGEGEQFF.

The J gene is TRBJ1-5, the V gene TRBV27; 9 bases agree with TRBD1. The CDR3 length is 14 residues. J lost 3 bases, V lost 5 bases, and 2 bases had no gene match. Germline lookup yields CDR1 MNHEY and CDR2 SMNVEV (reference sequence). CDR3 protein: CASSGTGSNQPQHF. CDR3 DNA sequence: TGTGCCAGCAGTGGGACAGGGTCCAATCAGCCCCAGCATTTT.

This clone has a handful of counts. The chain couples TRBV6-5 to TRBJ1-1, with D possibly being TRBD1 (5 bases). The germline V and J ends were trimmed by 0 bases and 4 bases, with 9 bases remaining between them. The length of the CDR3 is 14 residues. The germline V gene encodes CDR1 MNHEY and CDR2 SVGAGI. The CDR3 reads CASSYSGQATEAFF. CDR3 nucleotide sequence: TGTGCCAGCAGTTACTCCGGACAAGCCACTGAAGCTTTCTTT.

This rearrangement joins TRBV27 to TRBJ1-5, with no clear D. Trimming removed 5 bases from V and 5 bases from J, with 10 bases in between. The CDR3 covers 13 residues. The germline CDR1 and CDR2 sequences are MNHEY and SMNVEV (reference sequence). The CDR3 region has the DNA TGTGCCAGCAGTCCTCAATCCCATCAGCCCCAGCATTTT. It codes for CASSPQSHQPQHF.

The rearrangement uses TRBV18 and TRBJ2-1; 9 bases are shared with TRBD2. CDR1 and CDR2 (germline): KGHSH, LQKENI. Trimming cost V 5 bases and J 5 bases; bases outside gene matches: 4. The CDR3 covers 14 residues. The CDR3 spells CASSGGGADNEQFF. Written as DNA, the CDR3 is TGTGCCAGCTCAGGCGGGGGGGCAGACAATGAGCAGTTCTTC.

The chain recombines TRBV29-1 with TRBJ2-1, with 10 bases fitting TRBD1. Trimming took 7 bases from V and 8 from J; bases not matched to a gene: 8. In germline, CDR1 is SQVTM, CDR2 ANQGSEA. The CDR3 runs 13 residues. The CDR3 DNA reads TGCAGCGGGGGACAGGGGAATAAGGATGAGCAGTTCTTC. As protein: CSGGQGNKDEQFF.

This clone has just a few counts. The chain recombines TRBV14 with TRBJ2-7; D remains ambiguous. Germline V gene sequence: CDR1 SGHDN, CDR2 FVKESK. This CDR3 region has 14 residues. Deletions cut 1 base from V and 2 bases from J, with 9 bases between. The CDR3 DNA is TGTGCCAGCAGCCAAGTGGACGGCCCCTACGAGCAGTACTTC. Translated: CASSQVDGPYEQYF.

In its sample, this clone was seen once. V is TRBV30 and J is TRBJ2-1, with 15 bases fitting TRBD2. From germline, CDR1 is GTSNPN and CDR2 SVGIG (reference sequence). This CDR3 is built from 15 residues. V lost 4 bases and J lost 6; bases outside the gene matches: 4. CDR3 region: CAWTWTSGGANEQFF. The DNA for the CDR3 is TGTGCCTGGACCTGGACTAGCGGGGGGGCCAATGAGCAGTTCTTC.

The rearrangement links TRBV30 to TRBJ1-3; D uncertain. Germline V gives CDR1 GTSNPN, CDR2 SVGIG (reference sequence). CDR3 length: 16 amino acids. Trimming pared 4 bases from V and 3 bases from J, leaving 19 bases between. CDR3 nucleotide sequence: TGTGCCTGGAATCGGAGAGAGACCACGAGTGGAAACACCATATATTTT. Translating it yields CAWNRRETTSGNTIYF.